The 15 T cell receptor beta chains below were found in one sample sequenced in a study of blood T cells in healthy people across ages. A second PCR of roughly 6 to 12 cycles used a sample-barcoded 5' primer and a J-beta primer mix. TCRdb re-analysed the 5' RACE reads in MiXCR, keeping a single row per CDR3 protein. The sample yields around 1,500,000 distinct CDR3 sequences, 28% seen once. Sequencing was performed on blood. These receptors all come from a woman aged 30 to 39 in good health.

This clonotype has a handful of counts. The V and J genes are TRBV19 and TRBJ2-5; 9 nucleotides line up with TRBD2. CDR1 is LNHDA and CDR2 is SQIVND in the germline V gene (reference sequence). CDR3 length: 14 residues. V dropped 3 bases and J dropped 4; count of bases not matched to a gene: 3. CDR3 protein: CASSISGSSETQYF. The CDR3 DNA reads as TGTGCCAGTAGTATTAGCGGGAGCTCAGAGACCCAGTACTTC.

The J gene is TRBJ2-5, the V gene TRBV5-1, with 9 bases fitting TRBD1. The CDR3 is made up of 15 amino acids. Trimming took 6 bases from V and 4 from J; bases not matched to a gene: 10. The germline V gene encodes CDR1 SGHRS and CDR2 YFSETQ. CDR3 coding DNA: TGCGCCAGCACTCCGACAGGGGGAGTTTCAGAGACCCAGTACTTC. This sequence encodes CASTPTGGVSETQYF.

As concerns this clonotype: Since a much larger clone is just one base distant, this may be a read error. The chain has TRBV29-1 and TRBJ2-1; 7 bases agree with TRBD1. Looked up from germline, CDR1 is SQVTM and CDR2 is ANQGSEA. J was trimmed by 13 bases and V by 7 bases; bases with no gene match: 16. The CDR3 is 13 residues long. CDR3: CSAEDRKVETQFF. DNA for the CDR3: TGCAGCGCCGAGGACAGGAAGGTAGAGACCCAGTTCTTC.

There are a few counts of this clonotype. The chain is built from TRBV7-9 and TRBJ1-1; D might be TRBD1 (5 bases). Trimming shortened V by 3 bases and J by 9 bases, and 11 bases separated the two germline ends. Germline V lookup: CDR1 SEHNR, CDR2 FQNEAQ (reference sequence). There are 12 residues in the CDR3. The CDR3 DNA reads as TGTGCCAGCAGCTTGGACAAGACTCAAGCTTTCTTT. Residues: CASSLDKTQAFF.

This clonotype was seen more than once but under ten times. The CDR3 loop is CASSRQGRNEKLFF. CDR3 bases: TGTGCCAGCAGCCGCCAAGGACGGAATGAAAAACTGTTTTTT. This chain links TRBV14 with TRBJ1-4; D not resolved. The CDR3 is 14 amino acids. Looked up from germline, CDR1 is SGHDN and CDR2 is FVKESK. V was clipped by 4 bases and J by 5 bases, with 11 bases between them.

A single count supports this clonotype. V gene TRBV28 combines with J gene TRBJ1-1; D gene unclear. This CDR3 is built from 15 residues. The V gene's germline CDR1 is MDHEN and CDR2 SYDVKM. The V and J ends lost 0 bases and 2 bases respectively, with 10 bases between them. The CDR3, as DNA: TGTGCCAGCAGTTTATGGGGAGAGGGTAACACTGAAGCTTTCTTT. Translation gives CASSLWGEGNTEAFF.

V is TRBV19 and J is TRBJ2-4; 7 nucleotides agree with TRBD1. CDR1 LNHDA and CDR2 SQIVND come from the germline V gene (reference sequence). The V gene end was trimmed by 5 bases and the J gene end by 6 bases; junction bases not matched to a gene: 10. The CDR3 extends over 15 amino acids. The CDR3 DNA is TGTGCCAGTAGTGACTTGACAGGGAAGGGAAACATTCAGTACTTC. This translates into CASSDLTGKGNIQYF.

In the case of this clonotype: A single base separates this from a much larger clone, so it may be a read error. The V gene is TRBV7-2, the J gene TRBJ2-7, with no clear D. The CDR3 is 15 amino acids. CDR1 and CDR2 (germline): SGHTA, FQGNSA. The ends were cut back, 2 bases at V and 6 bases at J, with 17 bases in the middle. CDR3 region: CASSLRSTGASEQYF. The CDR3 DNA reads TGTGCCAGCAGCTTACGGAGTACTGGCGCGTCCGAGCAGTACTTC.

This chain connects TRBV9 to TRBJ2-1; 14 bases map to TRBD2. Germline V gene data show CDR1 as SGDLS and CDR2 as YYNGEE. The CDR3 extends over 15 amino acids. V trimming: 3 bases; J trimming: 9 bases; junction bases outside the gene matches: 5. CDR3 region: CASSAGLAGVSEQFF. The CDR3 DNA reads TGTGCCAGCAGCGCGGGACTAGCGGGAGTAAGTGAGCAGTTCTTC.

This chain joins TRBV15 and TRBJ1-1; D might be TRBD1 (5 bases). Per germline, CDR1 LNHNV and CDR2 YYDKDF (reference sequence). The CDR3 sequence is 15 residues long. V was pared by 6 bases and J by 1 base, with 15 bases between. CDR3 in DNA: TGTGCCACCAGTATAGTATGGGGCCCGAACACTGAAGCTTTCTTT. Translated: CATSIVWGPNTEAFF.

This clonotype turned up a few times. V usage is TRBV18 and J usage is TRBJ2-3; D is undetermined. The CDR3 totals 14 residues. V lost 4 bases, J lost 1 base, and 9 bases lay in between. Germline V lookup: CDR1 KGHSH, CDR2 LQKENI. The CDR3 DNA follows: TGTGCCAGCTCACACGACACTCGCACAGATACGCAGTATTTT. Translated, it gives CASSHDTRTDTQYF.

This clonotype showed up just a few times. The chain links TRBV30 to TRBJ2-3, with 7 nucleotides matching TRBD2. Germline-derived CDR1 and CDR2 are GTSNPN and SVGIG (reference sequence). V lost 4 bases and J lost 0; bases outside the gene matches: 13. The CDR3 extends over 17 amino acids. Here the CDR3 reads CAWNELLPGGSTDTQYF. The CDR3 DNA is TGTGCCTGGAATGAACTACTCCCGGGGGGAAGCACAGATACGCAGTATTTT.

This chain uses TRBV2 with TRBJ2-1; the match to TRBD2 covers 9 bases. Germline loops: CDR1 SNHLY, CDR2 FYNNEI. The CDR3 contains 14 residues. The junction had 5 bases not matched to a gene; V was cut back by 3 bases and J by 8 bases. CDR3 DNA: TGTGCCAGCAGTGAGTGGCTAGCGGGATATGAGCAGTTCTTC. This codes for CASSEWLAGYEQFF.

V usage is TRBV4-2 and J usage is TRBJ2-2, with 7 bases matching TRBD2. The CDR3 totals 16 residues. Germline lookup yields CDR1 LGHNA and CDR2 YNFKEQ. V dropped 0 bases and J dropped 2; count of bases not matched to a gene: 3. CDR3 residues: CASSQETSPNTGELFF. The CDR3, as DNA: TGTGCCAGCAGCCAAGAGACTAGCCCCAACACCGGGGAGCTGTTTTTT.

The sample holds a few counts of this clonotype. The rearrangement joins TRBV7-9 to TRBJ1-2; D is unclear. Germline V gives CDR1 SEHNR, CDR2 FQNEAQ (reference sequence). V was pared by 6 bases and J by 6 bases, with 17 bases between. This CDR3 is built from 14 residues. CDR3 sequence reads: CASSQAEGWHGYTF. CDR3 in DNA: TGTGCCAGCAGTCAAGCGGAGGGTTGGCATGGCTACACCTTC.